A selection of T cell receptor beta chains follows, all from one sample in a study of Graves' ophthalmopathy and Graves' hyperthyroidism. TCRdb fed the multiplex PCR reads into MiXCR, producing one record per CDR3 protein. The repertoire consists of more than 550,000 distinct CDR3 sequences, with just over 40% occurring once and the leading ten covering roughly 3%. Sequencing was performed on peripheral blood. The receptor source for this set is an adult man with Graves' ophthalmopathy. Both conserved end residues are part of each CDR3. Each record gives: CDR3 DNA, CDR3 protein, V gene, D gene, J gene, clone size. The D gene is left open where the match is weak. Clone size is not always given. Where it is, it says once, few, many or a class for expanded clones.

cdr3_nt: TGTGCCAGCAGCCTTGGTGGGCTAGAGGTTAAAGAGACCCAGTACTTC
cdr3_aa: CASSLGGLEVKETQYF
v_call: TRBV11-2
d_call: .
j_call: TRBJ2-5
clone_size: many

cdr3_nt: TGTGCCAGCAGTGAATCGGCTGGGACCGGCTATGGCTACACCTTC
cdr3_aa: CASSESAGTGYGYTF
v_call: TRBV2
d_call: .
j_call: TRBJ1-2
clone_size: once

cdr3_nt: TGTGCCAGCAGTGAAGGGAGGGTTTACTATGGCTACACCTTC
cdr3_aa: CASSEGRVYYGYTF
v_call: TRBV2
d_call: .
j_call: TRBJ1-2
clone_size: few

cdr3_nt: TGTGCCAGCAGCACCCGCGGTACCGGGGAGCTGTTTTTT
cdr3_aa: CASSTRGTGELFF
v_call: TRBV7-8
d_call: .
j_call: TRBJ2-2
clone_size: .

cdr3_nt: TGTGCCACCAGTGACCCCGGGACGAACACTGAAGCTTTCTTT
cdr3_aa: CATSDPGTNTEAFF
v_call: TRBV24-1
d_call: .
j_call: TRBJ1-1
clone_size: .

cdr3_nt: TGCAGCGCCCTGGTGTGGGGACAGGGGAGGGAAAAACTGTTTTTT
cdr3_aa: CSALVWGQGREKLFF
v_call: TRBV29-1
d_call: TRBD1
j_call: TRBJ1-4
clone_size: many

cdr3_nt: TGCGCCAGCAGCCCCGACACCGATTTCCACTATGGCTACACCTTC
cdr3_aa: CASSPDTDFHYGYTF
v_call: TRBV4-3
d_call: .
j_call: TRBJ1-2
clone_size: many

cdr3_nt: TGTGCCACCAGCAGCAACAGGGTCCCCTACAATGAGCAGTTCTTC
cdr3_aa: CATSSNRVPYNEQFF
v_call: TRBV15
d_call: .
j_call: TRBJ2-1
clone_size: once

cdr3_nt: TGTGCCAGCAGCCAGGACGGGGCCAACGTCCTGACTTTC
cdr3_aa: CASSQDGANVLTF
v_call: TRBV7-9
d_call: .
j_call: TRBJ2-6
clone_size: once

cdr3_nt: TGTGCCAGCAGCCAAGATGGTGGGGGCAGGGACACCGGGGAGCTGTTTTTT
cdr3_aa: CASSQDGGGRDTGELFF
v_call: TRBV14
d_call: .
j_call: TRBJ2-2
clone_size: once